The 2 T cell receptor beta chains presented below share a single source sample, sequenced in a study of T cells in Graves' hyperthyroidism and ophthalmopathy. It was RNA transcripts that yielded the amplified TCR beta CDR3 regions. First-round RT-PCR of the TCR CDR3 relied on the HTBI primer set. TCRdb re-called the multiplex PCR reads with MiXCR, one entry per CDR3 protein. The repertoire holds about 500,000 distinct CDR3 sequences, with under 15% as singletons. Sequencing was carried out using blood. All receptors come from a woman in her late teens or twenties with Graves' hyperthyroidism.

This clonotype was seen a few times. CDR3 in amino acids: CASSLTGNPAKNIQYF. CDR3 DNA: TGCGCCAGCAGCTTAACAGGGAACCCGGCCAAAAACATTCAGTACTTC. This chain uses TRBV5-1 with TRBJ2-4, with TRBD1 as a possible D gene (6 bases). Trimming shortened V by 2 bases and J by 1 base, and 13 bases separated the two germline ends. The CDR3 contains 16 residues. CDR1 and CDR2 (germline): SGHRS, YFSETQ.

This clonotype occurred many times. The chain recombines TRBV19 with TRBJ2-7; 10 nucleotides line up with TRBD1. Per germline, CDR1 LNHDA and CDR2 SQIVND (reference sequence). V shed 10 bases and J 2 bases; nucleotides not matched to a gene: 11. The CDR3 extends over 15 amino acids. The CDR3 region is CATRLGTGETYEQYF. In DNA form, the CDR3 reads TGTGCCACCCGCCTCGGGACAGGGGAAACCTACGAGCAGTACTTC.